The 18 T cell receptor beta chains given below trace back to one sample, sequenced in a study of blood T cell repertoires in COVID-19. Using immunoSEQ multiplex PCR, the repertoire was profiled, and TCRdb retains in-frame clones only, with some absent. Of 210,000 or so clones listed, around 88% are singletons. Specimen: peripheral blood. The receptors were gathered from a man aged 18-30 years with active or convalescent COVID-19.

The V call is TRBV3-1 (or the pseudogene TRBV3-2), the J call TRBJ2-7; 7 bases agree with TRBD1. This CDR3 has 14 residues. Germline-derived CDR1 and CDR2 are LGHDT and YNNKEL (reference sequence). Trimming removed 5 bases from V and 3 bases from J; junction bases left unmatched: 7. The CDR3, as DNA: TGTGCCAGCAGCTCTAATCCAGGGGGCTACGAGCAGTACTTC. This codes for CASSSNPGGYEQYF.

The chain employs TRBV28 and TRBJ1-2; a weak D match, TRBD1 (6 bases). Trimming removed 4 bases at V and 2 bases at J, with 14 bases between. From germline, CDR1 is MDHEN and CDR2 SYDVKM. CDR3 size: 15 residues. DNA for the CDR3: TGTGCCAGCAGTTCCGGACAGTCAAGAAACTATGGCTACACCTTC. Amino acid sequence: CASSSGQSRNYGYTF.

This clone was observed a single time. This chain joins TRBV20-1 and TRBJ2-3, with D possibly TRBD1 on 5 matching bases. The CDR3 spans 14 residues. V was cut by 3 bases and J by 3 bases, with 13 bases left in between. CDR1 and CDR2 (germline): DFQATT, SNEGSKA (reference sequence). The chain's CDR3 is CSASMGLGTDTQYF. The DNA for the CDR3 is TGCAGTGCTAGTATGGGGCTGGGGACAGATACGCAGTATTTT.

The genes are TRBV7-8 and TRBJ1-4; weak D call: TRBD1 (5 bases). Looked up from germline, CDR1 is SGHVS and CDR2 is FQNEAQ. This CDR3 comprises 13 residues. V was trimmed by 4 bases and J by 14 bases, leaving 17 bases between them. As DNA, the CDR3 is TGTGCCAGCAGCTCGGGGCTGGGGACTCCTCTGTTTTTT. This sequence encodes CASSSGLGTPLFF.

The chain couples TRBV10-1 to TRBJ2-1; 13 bases agree with TRBD2. The germline gives CDR1 WNHNN, CDR2 SYGVQD (reference sequence). The CDR3 length is 15 residues. J was trimmed by 4 bases and V by 6 bases; bases with no gene match: 3. CDR3 sequence (DNA): TGCGCCAGCAGCCGGACTAGCGGGAGATACAATGAGCAGTTCTTC. Protein sequence: CASSRTSGRYNEQFF.

This chain uses TRBV3-1 (or the pseudogene TRBV3-2) with TRBJ1-1; no clear D. CDR3 length equals 15 residues. Trimming took 1 base from V and 0 from J, leaving 9 bases between them. Germline CDR1 is LGHDT and CDR2 is YNNKEL (reference sequence). This CDR3 reads CASSQAAGLNTEAFF. The DNA of the CDR3 is TGTGCCAGCAGCCAAGCCGCGGGGTTGAACACTGAAGCTTTCTTT.

This chain joins TRBV18 and TRBJ1-4; 7 bases agree with TRBD1. The CDR3 has 16 residues. J gave up 4 bases and V 3 bases, and 8 bases lay outside the gene matches. Germline CDR1 reads KGHSH; CDR2 reads LQKENI. In nucleotides, the CDR3 is TGTGCCAGCTCACCTGTACCGGGACAGTTTAATGAAAAACTGTTTTTT. This sequence encodes CASSPVPGQFNEKLFF.

The V and J genes are TRBV27 and TRBJ2-7; TRBD2 agrees at 8 bases. Germline assignment: CDR1 MNHEY and CDR2 SMNVEV (reference sequence). J was trimmed by 4 bases and V by 3 bases; bases with no gene match: 8. CDR3 size: 15 residues. CDR3 nucleotide sequence: TGTGCCAGCAGTTTCCAAGCGGGAGCTGGGTACGAGCAGTACTTC. Its translation is CASSFQAGAGYEQYF.

The chain couples TRBV10-1 to TRBJ2-7, with TRBD2 matching 11 bases. After removal of 5 bases from V and 2 bases from J, the junction contained 11 bases not matched to a gene. CDR1 and CDR2 (germline): WNHNN, SYGVQD (reference sequence). This CDR3 region has 17 residues. This CDR3 reads CASSPTLGTSGTYEQYF. The CDR3 nucleotides read TGCGCCAGCAGTCCCACCCTGGGGACTAGCGGAACCTACGAGCAGTACTTC.

This chain joins TRBV19 and TRBJ2-5; D gene uncertain. CDR1 LNHDA and CDR2 SQIVND come from the germline V gene (reference sequence). This CDR3 is built from 13 residues. With 6 bases removed from V and 5 bases from J, the gap between germline ends came to 13 bases. CDR3 sequence reads: CASSPMLPETQYF. DNA for the CDR3: TGTGCCAGTAGCCCTATGCTGCCGGAGACCCAGTACTTC.

The chain is built from TRBV3-1 (or the pseudogene TRBV3-2) and TRBJ2-1, with 9 positions matching TRBD2. V trimming: 2 bases; J trimming: 0 bases; junction bases outside the gene matches: 2. The CDR3 length is 16 residues. Per the germline V gene, CDR1 is LGHDT and CDR2 is YNNKEL (reference sequence). For the CDR3, the DNA is TGTGCCAGCAGCCAACTTAGCGGGAGCTCCTACAATGAGCAGTTCTTC. Amino acids: CASSQLSGSSYNEQFF.

The gene calls are TRBV15 and TRBJ1-1; no clear D. This CDR3 spans 12 amino acids. Germline CDR1 is LNHNV and CDR2 is YYDKDF (reference sequence). With 6 bases removed from V and 3 bases from J, the gap between germline ends came to 8 bases. In nucleotides, the CDR3 is TGTGCCACCAGGGAGATGGACACTGAAGCTTTCTTT. As protein: CATREMDTEAFF.

V gene TRBV30 combines with J gene TRBJ1-1; D remains ambiguous. The CDR3 is 15 amino acids. Trimming stripped 2 bases from V and 4 bases from J, with 17 bases between. Looked up from germline, CDR1 is GTSNPN and CDR2 is SVGIG (reference sequence). This CDR3 reads CAWSYGPGRSTEAFF. In DNA, the CDR3 is TGTGCCTGGAGTTACGGTCCGGGAAGGAGCACTGAAGCTTTCTTT. Together with reference TRBV30 and TRBJ1-1, the CDR3 gives the full variable domain: SQTIHQWPATLVQPVGSPLSLECTVEGTSNPNLYWYRQAAGRGLQLLFYSVGIGQISSEVPQNLSASRPQDRQFILSSKKLLLSDSGFYLCAWSYGPGRSTEAFFGQGTRLTVV.

This clone was seen a few times. The rearrangement joins TRBV11-2 to TRBJ2-5, with TRBD2 matching 8 bases. CDR3 length equals 16 residues. The J segment lost 5 bases and the V segment lost 3 bases, leaving 11 bases of the junction unmatched. CDR1 and CDR2 (germline): SGHAT, FQNNGV. CDR3 sequence (DNA): TGTGCCAGCAGCTTTAGGAGCGGGAGCCAGGGGGAGACCCAGTACTTC. Protein sequence: CASSFRSGSQGETQYF.

V gene TRBV6-1 combines with J gene TRBJ1-2, with TRBD1 identical over 9 bases. Germline-derived CDR1 and CDR2 are MNHNS and SASEGT. The CDR3 consists of 13 residues. V lost 4 bases and J lost 8; bases outside the gene matches: 5. The CDR3 coding sequence is TGTGCCAGCAGTGTAGCACAGGGGGCCGGCTACACCTTC. Encoded protein: CASSVAQGAGYTF.

This rearrangement joins TRBV11-1 to TRBJ1-2, with D unresolved. Between the trimmed V and J ends, which lost 5 bases and 5 bases, there was a span of 21 bases. The CDR3 spans 16 residues. Germline CDR1 and CDR2: SGHAT and FQDESV (reference sequence). Here the CDR3 reads CASSPQRRSVAYGYTF. The CDR3 DNA follows: TGTGCCAGCAGCCCCCAACGCCGATCGGTCGCTTATGGCTACACCTTC.

The chain employs TRBV28 and TRBJ2-7, with 7 nucleotides matching TRBD2. This CDR3 is 13 amino acids long. Germline V gene lookup returns CDR1 MDHEN and CDR2 SYDVKM. Trimming at V came to 6 bases and at J to 4 bases, leaving 6 bases not matched to a gene. This chain's CDR3 is CASRGGGRYEQYF. The CDR3 DNA sequence: TGTGCCAGCAGAGGCGGGGGTCGGTACGAGCAGTACTTC.

This rearrangement joins TRBV11-3 to TRBJ2-5; TRBD1 matches 7 bases. Germline V gene data show CDR1 as SGHNT and CDR2 as YENEEA. This CDR3 region has 14 residues. J gave up 4 bases and V 5 bases, and 7 bases lay outside the gene matches. This CDR3 reads CASSPRDSPETQYF. The CDR3 nucleotides are TGTGCCAGCAGCCCGAGGGACAGCCCAGAGACCCAGTACTTC.